This T cell receptor (beta chain) was identified in a study of T cell responses to AZD1222 COVID-19 vaccine. Produced via immunoSEQ multiplex PCR; TCRdb's table is partial and in-frame only. The top ten clones hold 0.75% to 1% of a sample with about 140,000 clones, 80% to 95% of them seen once. This CDR3 is 13 amino acids long. V lost 7 bases to trimming and J lost 7 bases; unmatched junction nucleotides: 8. Germline CDR1 SNHLY, CDR2 FYNNEI. V and J are TRBV2 and TRBJ1-1; 8 positions agree with TRBD1. The sequencing used peripheral blood, collected on day 0 of MenACWY control vaccination. The origin of this receptor is an adult in good health. The chain's CDR3 is CASTTTGEGEAFF. Here the CDR3 DNA reads TGTGCCAGCACCACGACAGGGGAAGGTGAAGCTTTCTTT.